The text below deals with one TCR beta chain. This clonotype was observed a few times. It has no known antigen specificity. Within one base of it there is no much larger clone, and no base qualities were kept. The record originates from a study of CD8 T cells in ankylosing spondylitis (dated by TCRdb to 2016 to 2017). With respect to the entire study: To find TCR variants linked to disease, the study profiled T cell receptor beta repertoires in ankylosing spondylitis patients and healthy donors. In total, the full study cohort was made up of about 99 healthy donors and approximately 27 ankylosing spondylitis patients. Peripheral blood samples were taken, and synovial fluid was additionally collected from ankylosing spondylitis patients.

General findings and caveats noted by the study authors: Blood from ankylosing spondylitis patients appeared to be characterized by a TCR beta motif made up of several highly homologous amino acid variants. A CD8+ phenotype was shown by the disease-linked clones, which were found at relatively low frequencies in peripheral blood. The disease-linked clones were reported as significantly enriched in matched synovial fluid samples from ankylosing spondylitis patients. Some motif variants had previously been reported in the synovial fluid and blood of reactive arthritis patients, which suggests shared mechanisms of disease initiation.

From the cysteine up to the phenylalanine, the CDR3 has a length of 15 residues. The CDR3 DNA has 45 bases and is translated from base 1. From the germline V gene, CDR1 is SGHAT and CDR2 is FQNNGV. Trimming costs V 3 bases and J 4 bases, and their ends lie 15 bases apart. TCRdb records Illumina HiSeq 2500 as the sequencer. TCR beta libraries were prepared by quantitative 5'-RACE with molecular barcodes. The original pipeline was this. Disease-linked TCR variants were identified with a new computational method built on a probabilistic model of VDJ rearrangement. The public reads were quality trimmed at Q25 with fastp and then assembled into clones with MiXCR by TCRdb, keeping productive beta chains. Here each entry gathers all rows of one CDR3 protein and keeps the most common genes and DNA. Clone size and V and J calls follow TCRdb, not the original study. The sample includes fewer than 400,000 distinct CDR3 sequences, with roughly 14% observed a single time. The ten most abundant clones make up 0.85% to 1.4% of the sample.

Recombination linked TRBV11-2 to TRBJ1-1; the D gene remains uncertain. The sample consisted of blood, either unsorted or a sorted T cell fraction (not recorded which). The TCR was taken from a male donor with ankylosing spondylitis or in good health (not recorded which). DNA sequence: TGTGCCAGCAGCTTTAGGTCTGGGTTCGGCACTGAAGCTTTCTTT. Its translation reads: CASSFRSGFGTEAFF.